Included here is one TCR beta chain sequence, with context. This sample was taken from a study of T cells in Graves' hyperthyroidism and ophthalmopathy. The germline V gene encodes CDR1 MGHRA and CDR2 YSYEKL. J was trimmed by 9 bases and V by 1 base; bases with no gene match: 7. CDR3 length equals 15 residues. The hyperthyroidism patients had all been newly diagnosed, and their disease duration was under 2 months. Their ages ranged from 18 to 65 years. Each 10 ml fresh peripheral blood draw supplied the PBMCs. Amplification targeted TCR beta CDR3 regions from RNA transcripts. HTBI primers were used for first-round RT-PCR of the TCR CDR3. TCRdb passed the multiplex PCR reads through MiXCR, listing each CDR3 protein once. This repertoire shows under 400,000 distinct CDR3 sequences, around 16% found once; its top ten account for around 35%.

The chain uses TRBV4-1 and TRBJ2-1; TRBD2 matches at 9 bases. Sequencing was carried out using blood. The TCR was taken from a man between 25 and 39 years old with Graves' hyperthyroidism. The CDR3 is CASSQVGGRAGEQFF. DNA for the CDR3: TGCGCCAGCAGCCAAGTGGGCGGGAGGGCCGGTGAGCAGTTCTTC.